This T cell receptor beta chain was sequenced in a study of blood T cell repertoires in COVID-19. Study as a whole: Acute and convalescent COVID-19 samples came from the United States, Italy and Spain. The cDNA or gDNA used as material had been derived from T cells, B-cell-depleted T cells, or PBMCs.

Trimming took 4 bases from V and 4 from J; bases not matched to a gene: 10. The CDR3 is made up of 17 amino acids. Germline V gives CDR1 SGHRS, CDR2 YFSETQ. This clone was seen once. Per the original data handling: How many nucleated cells were present was estimated from reference gene primer amplification. TCRdb's copy holds only in-frame clones and misses some; the assay was immunoSEQ multiplex PCR. The D gene and trimming were derived from the DNA, and the V and J assignments and clone size from that table. The sample includes 150,000 to 200,000 clones, 78% of them seen just once. What was sequenced was peripheral blood. This clonotype originated in a woman of 80 years or more with active or convalescent COVID-19. The V and J genes are TRBV5-1 and TRBJ2-2; 10 bases align to TRBD2. CDR3 nucleotide sequence: TGCGCCAGCAGCCAAAATCCACTAGCGGGATTCACCGGGGAGCTGTTTTTT. Amino acid sequence: CASSQNPLAGFTGELFF.